This T cell receptor beta chain originates from a study of blood T cell repertoires in COVID-19. The CDR3 extends over 18 amino acids. Germline trimming cut 2 bases from V and 2 bases from J; bases unmatched to any gene: 6. The V gene's germline CDR1 is LNHDA and CDR2 SQIVND (reference sequence). Authors' processing steps: For nucleated cells, counts were estimated from reference gene primer amplification. The table came from immunoSEQ multiplex PCR; TCRdb's copy has only in-frame clones and leaves some out. That table furnishes V, J and clone size, whereas the DNA furnished D and trimming. This repertoire shows under 20,000 clones, under 85% found once; its top ten account for 16%.

Sequencing was done on a sample of peripheral blood. The chain carries TRBV19 and TRBJ2-1; 13 nucleotides line up with TRBD2. The receptor was isolated from a man between 65 and 85 years old with COVID-19, enrolled during active disease. CDR3 coding DNA: TGTGCCAGTAGTATATTGACTAGCGGGGGGAAGCCCTACAATGAGCAGTTCTTC. It translates to CASSILTSGGKPYNEQFF. Full variable domain (rest looked up from reference TRBV19 and TRBJ2-1): DGGITQSPKYLFRKEGQNVTLSCEQNLNHDAMYWYRQDPGQGLRLIYYSQIVNDFQKGDIAEGYSVSREKKESFPLTVTSAQKNPTAFYLCASSILTSGGKPYNEQFFGPGTRLTVL.